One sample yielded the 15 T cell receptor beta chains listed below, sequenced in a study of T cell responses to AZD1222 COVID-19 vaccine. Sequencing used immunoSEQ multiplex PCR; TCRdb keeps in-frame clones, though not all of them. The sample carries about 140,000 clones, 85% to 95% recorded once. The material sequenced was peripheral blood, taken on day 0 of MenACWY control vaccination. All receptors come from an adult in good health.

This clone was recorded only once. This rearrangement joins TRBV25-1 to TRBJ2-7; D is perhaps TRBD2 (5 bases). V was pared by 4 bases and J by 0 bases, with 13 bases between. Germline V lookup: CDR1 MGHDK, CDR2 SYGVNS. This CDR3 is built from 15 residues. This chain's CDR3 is CASSGESSSSYEQYF. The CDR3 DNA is TGTGCCAGCAGTGGGGAGTCTTCCAGCTCCTACGAGCAGTACTTC.

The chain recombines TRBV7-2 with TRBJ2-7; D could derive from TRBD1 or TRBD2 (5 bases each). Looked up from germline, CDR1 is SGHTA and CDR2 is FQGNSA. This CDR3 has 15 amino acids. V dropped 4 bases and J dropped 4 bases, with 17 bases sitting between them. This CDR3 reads CASSWMSGPVYEQYF. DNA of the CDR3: TGTGCCAGCAGCTGGATGTCGGGGCCTGTATACGAGCAGTACTTC.

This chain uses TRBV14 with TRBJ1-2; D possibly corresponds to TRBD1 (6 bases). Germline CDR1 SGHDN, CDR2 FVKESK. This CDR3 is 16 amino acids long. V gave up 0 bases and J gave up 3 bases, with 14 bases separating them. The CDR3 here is CASSQDSRGLDYGYTF. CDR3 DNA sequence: TGTGCCAGCAGCCAAGATAGCAGGGGTTTAGACTATGGCTACACCTTC.

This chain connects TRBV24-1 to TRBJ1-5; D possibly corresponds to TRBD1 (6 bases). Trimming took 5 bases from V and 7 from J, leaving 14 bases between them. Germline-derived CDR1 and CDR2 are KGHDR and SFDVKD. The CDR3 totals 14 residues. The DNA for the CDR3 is TGTGCCACCAGTGTCGCTGAGGGGGACCAGCCCCAGCATTTT. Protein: CATSVAEGDQPQHF.

The CDR3 coding sequence is TGTGCCAGCAGCGAGGGATACAATCAGCCCCAGCATTTT. Its protein product is CASSEGYNQPQHF. The rearrangement links TRBV11-1 to TRBJ1-5; no firm D call. The V gene's germline CDR1 is SGHAT and CDR2 FQDESV (reference sequence). The V end was cut by 5 bases, the J end by 3 bases, with 8 bases between. The CDR3 totals 13 residues.

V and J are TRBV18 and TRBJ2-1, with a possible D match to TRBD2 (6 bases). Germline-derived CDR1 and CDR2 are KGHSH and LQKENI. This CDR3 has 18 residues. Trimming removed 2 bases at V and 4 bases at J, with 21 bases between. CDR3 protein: CASSPIIQFWREYNEQFF. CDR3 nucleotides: TGTGCCAGCTCACCAATAATCCAATTTTGGCGGGAATACAATGAGCAGTTCTTC. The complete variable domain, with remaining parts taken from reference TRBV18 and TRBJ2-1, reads NAGVMQNPRHLVRRRGQEARLRCSPMKGHSHVYWYRQLPEEGLKFMVYLQKENIIDESGMPKERFSAEFPKEGPSILRIQQVVRGDSAAYFCASSPIIQFWREYNEQFFGPGTRLTVL.

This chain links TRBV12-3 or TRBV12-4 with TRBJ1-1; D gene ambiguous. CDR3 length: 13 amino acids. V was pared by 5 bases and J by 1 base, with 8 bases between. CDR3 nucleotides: TGTGCCAGCAGTCGTGGGCGGAACACTGAAGCTTTCTTT. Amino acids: CASSRGRNTEAFF.

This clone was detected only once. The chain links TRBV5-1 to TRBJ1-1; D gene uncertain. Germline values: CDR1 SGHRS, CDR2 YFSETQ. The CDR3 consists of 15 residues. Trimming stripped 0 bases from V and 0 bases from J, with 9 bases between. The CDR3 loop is CASSLGIHLNTEAFF. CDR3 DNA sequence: TGCGCCAGCAGCTTGGGGATCCATCTGAACACTGAAGCTTTCTTT. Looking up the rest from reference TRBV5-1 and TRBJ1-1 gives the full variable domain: KAGVTQTPRYLIKTRGQQVTLSCSPISGHRSVSWYQQTPGQGLQFLFEYFSETQRNKGNFPGRFSGRQFSNSRSEMNVSTLELGDSALYLCASSLGIHLNTEAFFGQGTRLTVV.

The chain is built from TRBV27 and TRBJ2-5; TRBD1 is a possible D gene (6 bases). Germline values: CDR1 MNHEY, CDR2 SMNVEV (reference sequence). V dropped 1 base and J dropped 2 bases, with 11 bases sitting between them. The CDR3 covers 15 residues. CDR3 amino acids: CASSLYGQMQETQYF. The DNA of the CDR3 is TGTGCCAGCAGTTTATACGGACAGATGCAAGAGACCCAGTACTTC.

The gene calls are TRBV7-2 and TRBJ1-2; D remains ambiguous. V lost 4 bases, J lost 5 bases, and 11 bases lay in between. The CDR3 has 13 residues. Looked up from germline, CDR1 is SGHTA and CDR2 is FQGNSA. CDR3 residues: CASSSPRGYGYTF. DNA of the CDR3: TGTGCCAGCAGCTCCCCTCGAGGGTATGGCTACACCTTC.

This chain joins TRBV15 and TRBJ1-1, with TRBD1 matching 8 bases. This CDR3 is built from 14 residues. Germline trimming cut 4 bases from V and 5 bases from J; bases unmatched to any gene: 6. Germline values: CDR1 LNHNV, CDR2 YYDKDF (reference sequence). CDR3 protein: CATSTGGGWTEAFF. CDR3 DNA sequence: TGTGCCACCAGCACAGGGGGCGGTTGGACTGAAGCTTTCTTT. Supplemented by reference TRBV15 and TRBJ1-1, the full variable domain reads DAMVIQNPRYQVTQFGKPVTLSCSQTLNHNVMYWYQQKSSQAPKLLFHYYDKDFNNEADTPDNFQSRRPNTSFCFLDIRSPGLGDTAMYLCATSTGGGWTEAFFGQGTRLTVV.

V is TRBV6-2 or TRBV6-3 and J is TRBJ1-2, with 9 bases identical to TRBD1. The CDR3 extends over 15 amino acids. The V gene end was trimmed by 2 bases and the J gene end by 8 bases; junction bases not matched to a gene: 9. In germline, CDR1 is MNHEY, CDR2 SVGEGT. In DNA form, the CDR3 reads TGTGCCAGCAGTTACATACCCGGGACAGGGCCCGGCTACACCTTC. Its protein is CASSYIPGTGPGYTF.

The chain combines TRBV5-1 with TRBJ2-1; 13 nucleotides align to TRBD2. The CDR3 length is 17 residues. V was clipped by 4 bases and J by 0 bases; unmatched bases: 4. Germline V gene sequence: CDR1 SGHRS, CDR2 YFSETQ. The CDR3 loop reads CASSEGLAGVSYNEQFF. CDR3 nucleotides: TGCGCCAGCAGCGAAGGACTAGCGGGAGTCTCCTACAATGAGCAGTTCTTC.

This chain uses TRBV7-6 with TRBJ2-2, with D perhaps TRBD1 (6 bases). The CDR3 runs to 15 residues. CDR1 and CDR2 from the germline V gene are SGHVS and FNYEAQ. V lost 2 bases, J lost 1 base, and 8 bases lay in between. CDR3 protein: CASSLTGQNTGELFF. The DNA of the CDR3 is TGTGCCAGCAGCTTAACGGGACAGAACACCGGGGAGCTGTTTTTT.

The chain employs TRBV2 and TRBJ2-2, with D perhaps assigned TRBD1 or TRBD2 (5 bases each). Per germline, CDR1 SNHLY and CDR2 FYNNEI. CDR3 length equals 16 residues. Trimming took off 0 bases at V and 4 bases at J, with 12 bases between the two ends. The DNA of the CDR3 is TGTGCCAGCAGTGAAGCCGGGGCAGCTACCACCGGGGAGCTGTTTTTT. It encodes CASSEAGAATTGELFF.